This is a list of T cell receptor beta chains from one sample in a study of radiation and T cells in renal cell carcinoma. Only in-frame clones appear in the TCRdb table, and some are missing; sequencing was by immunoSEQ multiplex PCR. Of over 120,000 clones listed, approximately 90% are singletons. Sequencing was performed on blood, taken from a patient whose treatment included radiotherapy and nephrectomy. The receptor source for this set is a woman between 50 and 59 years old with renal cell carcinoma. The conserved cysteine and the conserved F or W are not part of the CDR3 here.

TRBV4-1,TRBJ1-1,ASSHFTRGTEAF
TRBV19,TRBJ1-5,ASSIGTDQPQH
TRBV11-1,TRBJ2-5,ASSLQSYQETQY
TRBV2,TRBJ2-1,ASTRDRARDNEQF
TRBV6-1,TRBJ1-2,ASLPPNYGYT
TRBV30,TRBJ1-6,AWMGGVGNSPLH
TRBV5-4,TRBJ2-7,ASTQETSHEQY
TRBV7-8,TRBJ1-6,ASSLAPRGGGSPLH
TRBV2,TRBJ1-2,ASCSPNGYT
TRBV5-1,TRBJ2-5,ASSNLGRGFGETQY
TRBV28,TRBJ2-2,AGAVATTGELF
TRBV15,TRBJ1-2,ATSWGRGSNYGYT
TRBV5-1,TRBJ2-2,ASSSSLAENTGELF
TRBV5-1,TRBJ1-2,ASSLAYRRLGYT
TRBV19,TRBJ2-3,ASSILGQGTDTQY
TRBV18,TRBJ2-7,ASSPGTASYEQY
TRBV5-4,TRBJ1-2,ASRLGTSGYGYT
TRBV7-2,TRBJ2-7,ASSLSGGAYEQY
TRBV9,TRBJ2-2,ASSAGGHTGELF
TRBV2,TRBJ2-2,ASSTRLAGGAGELF
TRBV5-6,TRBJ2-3,ASSAGSGDTQY
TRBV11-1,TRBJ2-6,ASSLGHSGANVLT
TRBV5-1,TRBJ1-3,ASSLVGGDSGNTIY
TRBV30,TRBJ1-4,AWTENRSNEKLF
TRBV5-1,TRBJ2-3,ASSWGDSRFTDTQY
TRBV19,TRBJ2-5,ASSIGGIAGGKEQETQY
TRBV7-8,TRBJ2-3,ASSVAGGPTDTQY
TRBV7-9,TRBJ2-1,ASSPISYNEQF
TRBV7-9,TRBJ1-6,ASSSPTGGSSYNSPLH
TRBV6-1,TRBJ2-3,ASDGSSTDTQY
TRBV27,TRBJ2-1,ASSLYESSYNEQF
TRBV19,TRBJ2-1,ASSMTRRVF
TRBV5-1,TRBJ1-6,ASSWGTDYNSPLH
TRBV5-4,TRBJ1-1,ASSQGREGSEAF
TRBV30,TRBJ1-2,AWSRDVFNYGYT
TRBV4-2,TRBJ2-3,ASSQVTETDTQY
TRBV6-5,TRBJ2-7,ASSYSMGVEQY
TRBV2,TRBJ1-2,ASSLTGPTNYGYT
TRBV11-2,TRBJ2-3,ASSGSGGRTDTQY
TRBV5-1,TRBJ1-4,ASSPVGARVGEKLF
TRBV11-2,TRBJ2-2,ASSLSGLRNTGELF
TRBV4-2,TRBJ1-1,ASSPHRQNTEAF
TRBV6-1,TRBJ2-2,ASRDYSAPGELF
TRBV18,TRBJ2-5,ASSLLGTGQETQY
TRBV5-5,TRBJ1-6,ASSLRGGYYNSPLH
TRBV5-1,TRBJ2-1,ASMGGQGLNNEQF
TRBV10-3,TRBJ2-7,AISESSFRGLSYEQY
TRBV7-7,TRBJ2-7,ASSLALGQDYEQY
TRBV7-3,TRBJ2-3,ASSLTGRSTDTQY
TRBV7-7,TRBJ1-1,ASSPDLNTEAF
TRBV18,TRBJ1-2,ASSRIKDGSNYGYT
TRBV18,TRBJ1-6,ASSPKDRAAVSNSPLH
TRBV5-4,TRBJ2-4,ASRPGTGKNIQY